This T cell receptor beta chain was recovered during a study of cytomegalovirus exposure and HLA in healthy donors. Trimming at V came to 3 bases and at J to 0 bases, leaving 7 bases not matched to a gene. Germline V CDR1 and CDR2: WSHSY, SAAADI. The CDR3 has 18 amino acids. Although they were nominally healthy when sampled, donors likely had unrecorded immune exposures. The PCR employed 60 Vbeta primers together with 13 Jbeta primers. Generated by immunoSEQ multiplex PCR, the TCRdb table keeps only in-frame clones and is missing some. The sample includes about 100,000 clones, around 76% of them seen just once.

The V call is TRBV10-2, the J call TRBJ2-1; 11 nucleotides line up with TRBD2. The receptor was isolated from a man aged 35 to 55 in good health and CMV-seropositive. Sequencing was carried out using PBMCs. The chain's CDR3 is CASSEPGLAASSYNEQFF. CDR3 bases: TGCGCCAGCAGTGAACCGGGACTAGCGGCTAGCTCCTACAATGAGCAGTTCTTC.